A selection of T cell receptor beta chains follows, all from one sample in a study of chemoradiotherapy in HPV16-positive cancers. TCRdb's copy holds only in-frame clones and misses some; the assay was immunoSEQ multiplex PCR. The sample yields 4,500 to 5,500 clones, around 70% seen once. The specimen was tumor tissue, collected from a patient who underwent chemoradiotherapy. These receptors came from a human donor with HPV-associated anogenital cancer. The CDR3 runs from the conserved cysteine through the conserved F or W. A D gene is named only where the DNA matches it firmly. Clone size is not always given. Where it is, it says once, few, many or a class for expanded clones.

TRBD2	NA	TRBV19	TRBJ2-7	TGTGCCAGTAGTATAGAACTAGCGGGAGGCGAGCAGTACTTC	CASSIELAGGEQYF
TRBD2	NA	TRBV6-6	TRBJ2-5	TGTGCCAGCAGTTACTCGAGCTTAGCGGGATGGGAGACCCAGTACTTC	CASSYSSLAGWETQYF
TRBD2	NA	TRBV5-1	TRBJ2-5	TGCGCCAGCAGCTTGGGTTGGGACCTAGCGGCAACGGGTCAAGAGACCCAGTACTTC	CASSLGWDLAATGQETQYF
TRBD1	NA	TRBV7-9	TRBJ1-1	TGTGCCAGCAGCTTTGGACAGGGGGCTGAAGCTTTCTTT	CASSFGQGAEAFF
NA	NA	TRBV5-1	TRBJ2-7	TGCGCCAGCAGCTTGGTTGGAGGGAGCTACGAGCAGTACTTC	CASSLVGGSYEQYF
NA	NA	TRBV7-3	TRBJ1-2	TGTGCCAGCAGCCCAGCAGGGGCCGGTGGCTATGGCTACACCTTC	CASSPAGAGGYGYTF
NA	NA	TRBV23-1	TRBJ2-5	TGCGCCAGCAGTCAAACCTGGGGGGTTTTCGAGACCCAGTACTTC	CASSQTWGVFETQYF
NA	few	TRBV30	TRBJ1-3	TGTGCCTGGAAGGCCTCTGGAAACACCATATATTTT	CAWKASGNTIYF
TRBD2	NA	TRBV27	TRBJ2-1	TGTGCCAGCGGGGAACTAGCGGTCCGGAATGAGCAGTTCTTC	CASGELAVRNEQFF
NA	NA	TRBV9	TRBJ1-1	TGTGCCAGCAGCCTTACAGGGAACACTGAAGCTTTCTTT	CASSLTGNTEAFF
TRBD1	once	TRBV30	TRBJ1-2	TGTGCCTGGGGGACAGGGGGCGGCGGCGGCTACACCTTC	CAWGTGGGGGYTF
NA	NA	TRBV2	TRBJ1-5	TGTGCCAGCGGGGGGGCTGAACAGGGAAGGAGCAATCAGCCCCAGCATTTT	CASGGAEQGRSNQPQHF
NA	NA	TRBV11-2	TRBJ2-7	TGTGCCAGCAGCCAAAATGGGGGGCATCGGAAATTC	CASSQNGGHRKF
NA	few	TRBV7-9	TRBJ1-4	TGTGCCAGCAGCCCCGCCGGGAAGAGCGATGAAAAACTGTTTTTT	CASSPAGKSDEKLFF
TRBD1	few	TRBV30	TRBJ1-1	TGTGCCTGGAGTCTGACAGGGGTCCCTGAAGCTTTCTTT	CAWSLTGVPEAFF
NA	NA	TRBV9	TRBJ2-7	TGTGCCAGCAGCGTCCACACAGGAGGGTTCTACGAGCAGTACTTC	CASSVHTGGFYEQYF
NA	NA	TRBV18	TRBJ2-5	TGTGCCAGCTCACCACGGATAATGGAAACCCAGTACTTC	CASSPRIMETQYF
NA	NA	TRBV5-1	TRBJ1-4	TGCGCCAGCAGCGTAGAGCCCACAACTAATGAAAAACTGTTTTTT	CASSVEPTTNEKLFF
NA	NA	TRBV5-1	TRBJ2-2	TGCGCCAGCAGCTTGCCGTTTTCTGGCGGGGAGCTGTTTTTT	CASSLPFSGGELFF
NA	few	TRBV18	TRBJ2-7	TGTGCCAGCTCATGGTGGGGTCGGGACGAGCAGTACTTC	CASSWWGRDEQYF
NA	few	TRBV6-1	TRBJ1-2	TGTGCCAGCTTTGGCCAGGGATTAAGCTACACCTTC	CASFGQGLSYTF
NA	NA	TRBV19	TRBJ2-7	TGTGCCAGTAGAGGGGGGGCCTCCGGAGGCGCCGCCTACGAGCAGTACTTC	CASRGGASGGAAYEQYF
NA	NA	TRBV2	TRBJ2-5	TGTGCCAGCACATACAGGGTGGAAGAGACCCAGTACTTC	CASTYRVEETQYF
TRBD2	NA	TRBV5-4	TRBJ2-1	TGTGCCAGCAGCTCGGGAAGCGGGAGGGCCAATCGTGATGAGCAGTTCTTC	CASSSGSGRANRDEQFF
NA	NA	TRBV19	TRBJ2-2	TGTGCCAGTATCGGGCTGGAGGGACGCAACACCGGGGAGCTGTTTTTT	CASIGLEGRNTGELFF
TRBD1	medium-sized	TRBV7-9	TRBJ1-2	TGTGCCAGCAGCTTAGAACAGGGGAGTCACTATGGCTACACCTTC	CASSLEQGSHYGYTF
NA	few	TRBV19	TRBJ2-2	TGTGCCAGTAAAGTGGACGCGAACACCGGGGAGCTGTTTTTT	CASKVDANTGELFF
NA	NA	TRBV19	TRBJ1-3	TGTGCCAGTAGCAGCCCTCACAGGGCTGGAAACACCATATATTTT	CASSSPHRAGNTIYF
NA	NA	TRBV5-1	TRBJ1-6	TGCGCCAGCAGGATGTCGGCAGGATATTCACCCCTCCACTTT	CASRMSAGYSPLHF
TRBD2	NA	TRBV9	TRBJ2-1	TGTGCCAGCAGCTACCTGACGGGACTAGCGGGAGGGTTTGAGCAGTTCTTC	CASSYLTGLAGGFEQFF
NA	few	TRBV6-1	TRBJ2-7	TGTGCCAGCACCTTGGACCTGCGCAACCTCTACGAGCAGTACTTC	CASTLDLRNLYEQYF
NA	NA	TRBV27	TRBJ2-7	TGTGCCAGCAGTTGGATAGGGCCCTCCTACTACGAGCAGTACTTC	CASSWIGPSYYEQYF
NA	few	TRBV7-2	TRBJ2-2	TGTGCCAGCAGCCCCACAGGGACGAACACCGGGGAGCTGTTTTTT	CASSPTGTNTGELFF
NA	NA	TRBV5-1	TRBJ1-3	TGCGCCAGCAGCTTGGTAGGGTCAGCGGCTGGAAACACCATATATTTT	CASSLVGSAAGNTIYF
TRBD1	few	TRBV10-3	TRBJ1-1	TGTGCCATCAGTGAGGCGACGCCCGACAGGGCCAACACTGAAGCTTTCTTT	CAISEATPDRANTEAFF
TRBD1	NA	TRBV2	TRBJ1-1	TGTGCCAGCAGGAGGGGGACAGAGATAACTGAAGCTTTCTTT	CASRRGTEITEAFF
NA	NA	TRBV4-1	TRBJ2-1	TGCGCCAGCAGCCAAGAAAGAGACAACAAGGAGCAGTTCTTC	CASSQERDNKEQFF
NA	NA	TRBV25-1	TRBJ2-7	TGTGCCAGCCCCAATGTGGGGCCTCCTGGCTACGAGCAGTACTTC	CASPNVGPPGYEQYF
NA	few	TRBV6-1	TRBJ2-2	TGTGCCAGCAGGCCCGAACAGGGAGTCGGGGAGCTGTTTTTT	CASRPEQGVGELFF
TRBD2	few	TRBV7-3	TRBJ2-1	TGTGCCAGCAGTTTGACTAGCGGGAGGTACAATGAGCAGTTCTTC	CASSLTSGRYNEQFF
TRBD2	NA	TRBV9	TRBJ2-7	TGTGCCAGCAGCGTAGGGGCGGGAGGAGCCTACGAGCAGTACTTC	CASSVGAGGAYEQYF
NA	NA	TRBV18	TRBJ2-5	TGTGCCAGCTCACCACAAGAGACCCAGTACTTC	CASSPQETQYF
TRBD1	NA	TRBV5-4	TRBJ2-3	TGTGCCAGCAGCGGAACGACAGGGATCACGCAGTATTTT	CASSGTTGITQYF
NA	NA	TRBV28	TRBJ1-1	TGTGCCGCGAGGGGGAACACTGAAGCTTTCTTT	CAARGNTEAFF
NA	NA	TRBV7-2	TRBJ2-7	TGTGCCAGCAGTCAAGTCTACGAGCAGTACTTC	CASSQVYEQYF
NA	NA	TRBV5-1	TRBJ2-3	TGCGCCAGCAGCGTCGACAGCACAGATACGCAGTATTTT	CASSVDSTDTQYF
TRBD1	NA	TRBV7-8	TRBJ1-4	TGTGCCAGCAGCCCGGACGGGACAGGGCATGAAAAACTGTTTTTT	CASSPDGTGHEKLFF
TRBD2	NA	TRBV30	TRBJ2-1	TGTGCCTGGAGTGTATCGGGGGGGGAGTTCTTC	CAWSVSGGEFF
TRBD2	NA	TRBV7-2	TRBJ2-7	TGTGCCAGCAGCTTAGGGGCTAGCGGGACTATTTACGAGCAGTACTTC	CASSLGASGTIYEQYF
TRBD2	NA	TRBV9	TRBJ2-1	TGTGCCAGCACCGAGGGGGGACTAGTTAACAATGAGCAGTTCTTC	CASTEGGLVNNEQFF
TRBD1	NA	TRBV6-6	TRBJ1-1	TGTGCCAGCAGTAGGGGACAGGGGTTCACTGAAGCTTTCTTT	CASSRGQGFTEAFF
NA	NA	TRBV13	TRBJ2-5	TGTGCCAGCAGCTTAAAGGCCTGGGGTCGTCAAGAGACCCAGTACTTC	CASSLKAWGRQETQYF
TRBD2	NA	TRBV2	TRBJ2-3	TGTGCCAGCACTAGAAACGGACTAGCGGGGTCCACAGATACGCAGTATTTT	CASTRNGLAGSTDTQYF
TRBD2	NA	TRBV19	TRBJ2-1	TGTGCCAGTAGTATTATTGCGGGAGCGCTCTACAATGAGCAGTTCTTC	CASSIIAGALYNEQFF
NA	few	TRBV9	TRBJ2-7	TGTGCCAGCAGCCCAGGAGACAGACACTACGAGCAGTACTTC	CASSPGDRHYEQYF